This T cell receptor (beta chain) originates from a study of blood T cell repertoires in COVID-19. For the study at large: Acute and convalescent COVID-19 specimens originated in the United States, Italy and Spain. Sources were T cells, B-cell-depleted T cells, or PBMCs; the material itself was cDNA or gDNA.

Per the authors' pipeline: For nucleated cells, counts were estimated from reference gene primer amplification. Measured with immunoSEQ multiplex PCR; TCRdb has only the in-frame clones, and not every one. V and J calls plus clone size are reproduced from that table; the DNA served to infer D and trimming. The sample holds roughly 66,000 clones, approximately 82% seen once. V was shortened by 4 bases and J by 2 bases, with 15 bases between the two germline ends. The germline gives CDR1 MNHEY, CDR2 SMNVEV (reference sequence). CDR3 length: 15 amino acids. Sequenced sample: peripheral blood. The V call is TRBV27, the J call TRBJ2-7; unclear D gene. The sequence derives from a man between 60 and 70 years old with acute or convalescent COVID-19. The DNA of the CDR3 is TGTGCCAGCAGTTCCGGTGACTCCAGAGCCTACGAGCAGTACTTC. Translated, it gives CASSSGDSRAYEQYF.